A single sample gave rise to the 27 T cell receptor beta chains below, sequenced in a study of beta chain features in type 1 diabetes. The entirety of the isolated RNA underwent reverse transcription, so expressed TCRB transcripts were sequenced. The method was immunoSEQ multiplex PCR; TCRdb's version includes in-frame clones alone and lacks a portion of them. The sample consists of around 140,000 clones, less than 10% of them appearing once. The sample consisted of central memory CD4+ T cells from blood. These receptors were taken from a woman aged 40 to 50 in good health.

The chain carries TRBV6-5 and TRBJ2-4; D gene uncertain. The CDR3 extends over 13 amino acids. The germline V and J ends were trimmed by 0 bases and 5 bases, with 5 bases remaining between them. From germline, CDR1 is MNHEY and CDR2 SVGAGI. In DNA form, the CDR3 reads TGTGCCAGCAGTTACTCCGAGGAAAACATTCAGTACTTC. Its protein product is CASSYSEENIQYF.

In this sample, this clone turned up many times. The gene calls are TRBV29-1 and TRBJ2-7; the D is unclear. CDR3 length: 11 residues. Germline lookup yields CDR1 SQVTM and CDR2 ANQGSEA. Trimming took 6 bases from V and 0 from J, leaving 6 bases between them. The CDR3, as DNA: TGCAGCGTCTTGAGCTCCTACGAGCAGTACTTC. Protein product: CSVLSSYEQYF.

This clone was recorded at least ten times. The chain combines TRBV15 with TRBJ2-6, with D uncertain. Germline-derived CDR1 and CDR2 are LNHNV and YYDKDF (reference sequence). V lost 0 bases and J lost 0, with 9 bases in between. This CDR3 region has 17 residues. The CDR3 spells CATSRDTDRSGANVLTF. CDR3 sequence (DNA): TGTGCCACCAGCAGAGATACAGACCGCTCTGGGGCCAACGTCCTGACTTTC. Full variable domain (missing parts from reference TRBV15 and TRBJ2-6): DAMVIQNPRYQVTQFGKPVTLSCSQTLNHNVMYWYQQKSSQAPKLLFHYYDKDFNNEADTPDNFQSRRPNTSFCFLDIRSPGLGDTAMYLCATSRDTDRSGANVLTFGAGSRLTVL.

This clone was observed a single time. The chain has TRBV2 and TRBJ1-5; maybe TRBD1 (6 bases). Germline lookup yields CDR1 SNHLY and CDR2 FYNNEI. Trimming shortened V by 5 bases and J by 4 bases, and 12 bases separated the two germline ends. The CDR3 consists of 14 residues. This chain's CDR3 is CASSTTGKNQPQHF. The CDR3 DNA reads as TGTGCCAGCAGTACTACAGGGAAGAATCAGCCCCAGCATTTT.

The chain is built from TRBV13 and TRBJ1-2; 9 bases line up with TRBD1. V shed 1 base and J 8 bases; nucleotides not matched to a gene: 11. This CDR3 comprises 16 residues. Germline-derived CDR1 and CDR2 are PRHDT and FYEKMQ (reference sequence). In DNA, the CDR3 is TGTGCCAGCAGCTTAGCCACAGGGGGCCGAGGAGAGGGCTACACCTTC. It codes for CASSLATGGRGEGYTF.

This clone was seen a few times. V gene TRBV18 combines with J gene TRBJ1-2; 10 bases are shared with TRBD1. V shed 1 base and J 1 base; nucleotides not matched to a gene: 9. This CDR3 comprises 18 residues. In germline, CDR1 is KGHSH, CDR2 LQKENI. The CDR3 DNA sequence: TGTGCCAGCTCACCACAGACAGGGGGCGCCGGGGATAACTATGGCTACACCTTC. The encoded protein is CASSPQTGGAGDNYGYTF.

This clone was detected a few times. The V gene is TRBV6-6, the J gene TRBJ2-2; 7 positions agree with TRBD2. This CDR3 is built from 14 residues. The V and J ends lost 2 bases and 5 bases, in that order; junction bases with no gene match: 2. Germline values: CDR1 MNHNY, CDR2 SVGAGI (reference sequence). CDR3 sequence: CASSYRGGTGELFF. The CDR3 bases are TGTGCCAGCAGTTACAGGGGAGGGACCGGGGAGCTGTTTTTT.

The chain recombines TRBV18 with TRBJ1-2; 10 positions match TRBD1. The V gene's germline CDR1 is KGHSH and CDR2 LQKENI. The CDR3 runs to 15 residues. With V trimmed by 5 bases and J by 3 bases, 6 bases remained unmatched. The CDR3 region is CASSATGGGHYGYTF. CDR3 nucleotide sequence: TGTGCCAGCTCAGCGACAGGGGGCGGGCACTATGGCTACACCTTC.

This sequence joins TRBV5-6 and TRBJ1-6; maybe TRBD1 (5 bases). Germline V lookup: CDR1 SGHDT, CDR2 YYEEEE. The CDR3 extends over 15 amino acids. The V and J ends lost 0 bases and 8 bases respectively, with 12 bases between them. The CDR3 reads CASSLDGTVYSPLHF. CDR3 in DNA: TGTGCCAGCAGCTTGGATGGGACTGTCTATTCACCCCTCCACTTT.

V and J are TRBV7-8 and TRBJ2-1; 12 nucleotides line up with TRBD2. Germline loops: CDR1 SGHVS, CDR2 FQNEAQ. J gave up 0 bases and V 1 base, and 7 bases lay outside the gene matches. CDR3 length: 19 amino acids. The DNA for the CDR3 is TGTGCCAGCAGCTTAGTACTAGCGGGGGGTCAGAGCTCCTACAATGAGCAGTTCTTC. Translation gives CASSLVLAGGQSSYNEQFF.

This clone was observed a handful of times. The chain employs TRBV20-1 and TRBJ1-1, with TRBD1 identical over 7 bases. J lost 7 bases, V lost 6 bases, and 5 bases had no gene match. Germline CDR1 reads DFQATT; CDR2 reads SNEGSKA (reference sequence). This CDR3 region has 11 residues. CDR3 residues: CSARQGNEAFF. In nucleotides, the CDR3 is TGCAGTGCCAGACAGGGCAATGAAGCTTTCTTT.

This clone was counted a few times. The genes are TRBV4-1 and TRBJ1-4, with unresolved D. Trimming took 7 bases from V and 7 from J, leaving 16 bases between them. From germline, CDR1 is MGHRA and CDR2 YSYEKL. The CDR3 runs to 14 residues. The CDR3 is CASTTSPGVEKLFF. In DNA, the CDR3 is TGCGCCAGCACAACCAGTCCCGGGGTTGAAAAACTGTTTTTT.

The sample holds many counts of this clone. The CDR3 protein is CASSKVLTDTQYF. The CDR3 bases are TGTGCCAGCAGCAAAGTCCTCACAGATACGCAGTATTTT. The chain recombines TRBV21-1 with TRBJ2-3; the D call TRBD2 from the table was never checked on the DNA. TRBV21-1 is described as a pseudogene. This CDR3 comprises 13 residues.

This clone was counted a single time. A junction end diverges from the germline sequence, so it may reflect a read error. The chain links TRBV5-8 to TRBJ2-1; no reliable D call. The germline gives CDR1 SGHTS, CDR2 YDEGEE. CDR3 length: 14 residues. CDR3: CASSLSHSENAQFF. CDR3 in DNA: TGTGCCAGCAGCTTGTCCCACTCCGAGAATGCGCAGTTCTTC.

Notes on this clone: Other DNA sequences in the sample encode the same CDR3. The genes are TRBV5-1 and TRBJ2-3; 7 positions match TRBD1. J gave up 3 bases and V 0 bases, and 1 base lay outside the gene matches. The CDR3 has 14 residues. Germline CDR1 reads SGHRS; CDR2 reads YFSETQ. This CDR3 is CASSLDRGTDTQYF. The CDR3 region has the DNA TGCGCCAGCAGCTTGGACAGGGGTACAGATACGCAGTATTTT.

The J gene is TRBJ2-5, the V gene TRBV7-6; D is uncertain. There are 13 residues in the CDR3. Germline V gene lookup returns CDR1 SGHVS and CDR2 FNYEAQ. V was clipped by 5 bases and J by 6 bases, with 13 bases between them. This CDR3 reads CASSRLQVQTQYF. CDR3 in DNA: TGTGCCAGCAGCCGCCTGCAGGTACAGACCCAGTACTTC.

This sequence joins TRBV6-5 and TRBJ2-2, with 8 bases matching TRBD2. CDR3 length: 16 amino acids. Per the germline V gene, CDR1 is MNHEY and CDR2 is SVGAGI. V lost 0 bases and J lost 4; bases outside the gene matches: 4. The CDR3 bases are TGTGCCAGCAGTTACTCGGGACTAGGATCCACCGGGGAGCTGTTTTTT. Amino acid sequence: CASSYSGLGSTGELFF.

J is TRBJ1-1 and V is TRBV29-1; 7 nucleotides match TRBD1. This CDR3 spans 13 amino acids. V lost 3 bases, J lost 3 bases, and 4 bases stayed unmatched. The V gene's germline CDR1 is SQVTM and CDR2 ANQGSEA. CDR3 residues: CSVENDRDTEAFF. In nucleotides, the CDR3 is TGCAGCGTTGAGAATGACAGGGACACTGAAGCTTTCTTT.

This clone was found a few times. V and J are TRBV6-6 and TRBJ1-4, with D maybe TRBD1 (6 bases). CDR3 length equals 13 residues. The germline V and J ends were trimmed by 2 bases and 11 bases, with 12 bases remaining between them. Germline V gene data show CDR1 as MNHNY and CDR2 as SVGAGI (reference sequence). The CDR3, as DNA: TGTGCCAGCAGTTACGGGGGCGCGTATAAACTGTTTTTT. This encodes CASSYGGAYKLFF.

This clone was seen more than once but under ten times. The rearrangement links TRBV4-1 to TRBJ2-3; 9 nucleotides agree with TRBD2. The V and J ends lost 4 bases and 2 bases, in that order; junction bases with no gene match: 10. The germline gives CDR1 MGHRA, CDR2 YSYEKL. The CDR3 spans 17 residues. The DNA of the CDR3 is TGCGCCAGCAGCCCTTGGGGGAGCGGGGGGATCACAGATACGCAGTATTTT. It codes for CASSPWGSGGITDTQYF.

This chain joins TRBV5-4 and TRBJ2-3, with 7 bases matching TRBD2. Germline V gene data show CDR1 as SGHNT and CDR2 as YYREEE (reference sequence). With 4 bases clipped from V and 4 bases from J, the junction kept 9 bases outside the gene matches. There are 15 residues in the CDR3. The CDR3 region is CASSVDGGGADTQYF. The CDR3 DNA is TGTGCCAGCAGCGTAGACGGGGGAGGGGCAGATACGCAGTATTTT. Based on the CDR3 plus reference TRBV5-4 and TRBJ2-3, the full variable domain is ETGVTQSPTHLIKTRGQQVTLRCSSQSGHNTVSWYQQALGQGPQFIFQYYREEENGRGNFPPRFSGLQFPNYSSELNVNALELDDSALYLCASSVDGGGADTQYFGPGTRLTVL.

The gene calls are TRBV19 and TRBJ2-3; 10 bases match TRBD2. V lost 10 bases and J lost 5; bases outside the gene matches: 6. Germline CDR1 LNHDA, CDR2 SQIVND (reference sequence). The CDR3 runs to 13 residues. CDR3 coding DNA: TGTGCCACCAGCGGGGGGGCGGGAGATACGCAGTATTTT. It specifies CATSGGAGDTQYF. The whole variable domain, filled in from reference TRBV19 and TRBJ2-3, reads DGGITQSPKYLFRKEGQNVTLSCEQNLNHDAMYWYRQDPGQGLRLIYYSQIVNDFQKGDIAEGYSVSREKKESFPLTVTSAQKNPTAFYLCATSGGAGDTQYFGPGTRLTVL.

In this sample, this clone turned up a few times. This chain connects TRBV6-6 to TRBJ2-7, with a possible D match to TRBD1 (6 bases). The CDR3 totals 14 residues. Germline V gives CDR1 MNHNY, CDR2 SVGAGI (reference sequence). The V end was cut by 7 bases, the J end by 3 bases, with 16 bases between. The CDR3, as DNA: TGTGCCAGCACAGGGTGGGGGCCCGGCTACGAGCAGTACTTC. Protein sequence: CASTGWGPGYEQYF.

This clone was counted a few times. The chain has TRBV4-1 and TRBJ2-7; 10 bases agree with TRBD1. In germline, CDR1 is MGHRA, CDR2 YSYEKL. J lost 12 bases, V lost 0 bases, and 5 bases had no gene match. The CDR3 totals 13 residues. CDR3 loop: CASSQEDRGALYF. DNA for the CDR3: TGCGCCAGCAGCCAAGAGGACAGGGGGGCATTGTACTTC.

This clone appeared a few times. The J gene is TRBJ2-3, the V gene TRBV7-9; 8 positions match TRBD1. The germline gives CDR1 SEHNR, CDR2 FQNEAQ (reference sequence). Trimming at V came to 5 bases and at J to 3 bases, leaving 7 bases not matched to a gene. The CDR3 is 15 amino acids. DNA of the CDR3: TGTGCCAGCAGCGTCGGACAGGGCCCGACAGATACGCAGTATTTT. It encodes CASSVGQGPTDTQYF.

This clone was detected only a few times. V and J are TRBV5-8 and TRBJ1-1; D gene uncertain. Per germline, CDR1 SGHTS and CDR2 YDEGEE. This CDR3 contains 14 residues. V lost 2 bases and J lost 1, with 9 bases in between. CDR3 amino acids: CASSFHLANTEAFF. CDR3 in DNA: TGTGCCAGCAGCTTTCATTTGGCGAACACTGAAGCTTTCTTT.

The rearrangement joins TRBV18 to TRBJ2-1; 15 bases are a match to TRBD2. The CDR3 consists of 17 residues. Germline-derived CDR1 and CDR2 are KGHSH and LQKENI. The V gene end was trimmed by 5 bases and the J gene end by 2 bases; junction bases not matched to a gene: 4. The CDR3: CASSSGLAGGPYNEQFF. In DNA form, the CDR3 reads TGTGCCAGCTCATCGGGACTAGCGGGGGGACCCTACAATGAGCAGTTCTTC.